This T cell receptor beta chain was retrieved from a study of blood T cell repertoires in COVID-19. Clones were read by immunoSEQ multiplex PCR, and TCRdb kept only the in-frame ones, dropping some. The table has tens of thousands of clones, approximately 82% seen once; the top ten hold about 5%. This CDR3 is 15 amino acids long. Germline V gene lookup returns CDR1 MRHNA and CDR2 SNTAGT. Trimming stripped 3 bases from V and 3 bases from J, with 14 bases between. Sequenced input: peripheral blood. The V gene is TRBV6-4, the J gene TRBJ1-1; the D gene is possibly TRBD1 (5 bases). This sequence was found in a human donor in a cohort sampled during active COVID-19. CDR3: CASSEYQGTDTEAFF. Written as DNA, the CDR3 is TGTGCCAGCAGTGAATATCAGGGAACTGACACTGAAGCTTTCTTT.